The clone carrying this TCR beta chain was recorded a few times. The antigen remains undetermined. One end of the junction does not line up with germline, which may come from a read error. Germline loops: CDR1 SGDLS, CDR2 YYNGEE. The CDR3 runs 15 residues. Sequencing used immunoSEQ multiplex PCR; TCRdb keeps in-frame clones, though not all of them. The table shows approximately 88,000 clones, with about 88% occurring only once. These data come from a study of OX40 agonist ivuxolimab in advanced cancers. As for the study in general: Patients received intravenous ivuxolimab every 2 weeks at 0.01 to 10 mg/kg.

Findings and caveats of the study: CD4+ T cells averaged fewer expanded clones than CD8+ T cells.

Blood samples were obtained at baseline, cycle 4 day 1, and cycle 7 day 1. The TCR originated in an adult with an advanced solid tumor such as melanoma, head and neck, liver or kidney cancer. The V gene is TRBV9, the J gene TRBJ2-3; 7 bases match TRBD2. The sample was CD4+ or CD8+ T cells sorted from blood, taken in a trial of the OX40 agonist ivuxolimab. CDR3 residues: CASTVSERGGDTQYF. In DNA, the CDR3 is TGTGCCAGCACCGTATCTGAGCGGGGTGGAGATACGCAGTATTTT. Combining the CDR3 with reference TRBV9 and TRBJ2-3 gives the whole variable domain DSGVTQTPKHLITATGQRVTLRCSPRSGDLSVYWYQQSLDQGLQFLIQYYNGEERAKGNILERFSAQQFPDLHSELNLSSLELGDSALYFCASTVSERGGDTQYFGPGTRLTVL.